This T cell receptor (beta chain) was retrieved from a study of blood T cell repertoires in COVID-19. The germline CDR1 and CDR2 sequences are SGDLS and YYNGEE. The trim removed 2 bases at V and 5 bases at J, leaving 7 bases unmatched. The CDR3 has 15 amino acids. TCRdb keeps only in-frame clones here, not all; method: immunoSEQ multiplex PCR. Found here are approximately 80,000 clones, about 72% of them singletons; the top ten hold about 16%. This chain connects TRBV9 to TRBJ2-5; 9 bases are a match to TRBD2. This receptor was identified in a man between 70 and 80 years old with active or convalescent COVID-19. Input material: peripheral blood. The CDR3 coding sequence is TGTGCCAGCAGCGTTAGCCTAGCGGGACCGGAGACCCAGTACTTC. As protein: CASSVSLAGPETQYF.